This T cell receptor beta chain was captured by sequencing in a study of cytomegalovirus exposure and HLA in healthy donors. On the study more broadly: An analysis done earlier identified 117 million unique TCR beta sequences from 200 million or so T cells.

CDR1 and CDR2 from the germline V gene are MNHNY and SVGAGI (reference sequence). Trimming cost V 6 bases and J 4 bases; bases outside gene matches: 6. The CDR3 runs 15 residues. It was with 60 Vbeta and 13 Jbeta primers that the PCR ran. Data came from immunoSEQ multiplex PCR; TCRdb stores just in-frame clones and leaves some out. Of 110,000 to 150,000 clones listed, about 80% are singletons. Sample: PBMCs. The genes are TRBV6-6 and TRBJ2-1, with TRBD2 identical over 10 bases. The source of this sequence is a woman in her forties in good health and CMV-seronegative. The CDR3: CASRLSGRAYNEQFF. The CDR3 bases are TGTGCCAGCAGGTTAAGCGGGAGGGCATACAATGAGCAGTTCTTC.